The entry that follows covers one T cell receptor beta chain sequence. Antigen: not known. The data belong to a study of OX40 agonist ivuxolimab in advanced cancers. Study information: Ivuxolimab, an agonist antibody against OX40 (CD134), was given to patients. The study's findings and limits: Clonal expansion by week 6 occurred in CD4+ and CD8+ blood T cells (at 0.1 to 3.0 mg/kg). Relative to CD4+ cells, CD8+ T cells on average had more expanded clones.

Sequencing used immunoSEQ multiplex PCR; TCRdb keeps in-frame clones, though not all of them. The data hold about 82,000 clones, with 90% to 95% observed a single time. V lost 4 bases to trimming and J lost 2 bases, with 9 bases between them. CDR1 MGHRA and CDR2 YSYEKL come from the germline V gene. The length of the CDR3 is 14 residues. The input for sequencing was CD4+ or CD8+ T cells sorted from blood, taken in a trial of the OX40 agonist ivuxolimab. This sequence joins TRBV4-1 and TRBJ1-3; D ambiguous. The TCR comes from an adult with an advanced solid tumor such as melanoma, head and neck, liver or kidney cancer. The CDR3 nucleotides read TGCGCCAGCAGCCCGGAGGTGCCTGGAAACACCATATATTTT. It is translated as CASSPEVPGNTIYF.